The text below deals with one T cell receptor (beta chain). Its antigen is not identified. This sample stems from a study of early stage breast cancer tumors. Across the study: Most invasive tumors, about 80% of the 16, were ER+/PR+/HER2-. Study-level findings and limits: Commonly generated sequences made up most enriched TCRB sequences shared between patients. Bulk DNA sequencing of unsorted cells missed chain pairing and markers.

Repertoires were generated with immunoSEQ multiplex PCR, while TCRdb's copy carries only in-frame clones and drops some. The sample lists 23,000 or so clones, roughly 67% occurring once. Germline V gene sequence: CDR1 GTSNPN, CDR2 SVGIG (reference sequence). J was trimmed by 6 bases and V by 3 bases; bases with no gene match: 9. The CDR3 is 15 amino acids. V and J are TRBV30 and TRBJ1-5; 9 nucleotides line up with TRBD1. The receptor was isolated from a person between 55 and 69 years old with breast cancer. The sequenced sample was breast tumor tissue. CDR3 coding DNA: TGTGCCTGGAGGCCAACAGGGGGCCTAGGTCAGCCCCAGCATTTT. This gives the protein CAWRPTGGLGQPQHF. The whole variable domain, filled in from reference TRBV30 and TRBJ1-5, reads SQTIHQWPATLVQPVGSPLSLECTVEGTSNPNLYWYRQAAGRGLQLLFYSVGIGQISSEVPQNLSASRPQDRQFILSSKKLLLSDSGFYLCAWRPTGGLGQPQHFGDGTRLSIL.